This T cell receptor beta chain was obtained from a study of T cells in narcolepsy listed by TCRdb under 2018. Some background on the complete study: Healthy control donors were enrolled in the study alongside patients who had narcolepsy type 1 or type 2 (NT1, NT2). Autoreactive T cells targeting hypocretin neuron self-antigens (hypocretin, TRIB2) were sought in narcolepsy patients, and TCR Vbeta sequencing was used to track clonotypes in blood and CSF. Broader findings and caveats from the paper: According to the report, autoreactive clonotypes were detected serially in the blood of the same patients and of different patients, but not in healthy controls. No sequences matching autoreactive T cell clones were present in some of the blood memory CD4+ repertoires from patients and controls. In plots comparing CSF and blood CD4+ T cell clonotypes from the same patient, HCRT-specific and TRIB2-specific autoreactive clonotypes were highlighted. Numbers of sequenced blood memory CD4+ clonotypes were comparable, averaging approximately 42,000 in patients and over 30,000 in controls.

As encoded in the germline V gene, CDR1 is KGHSH while CDR2 is LQKENI. From the cysteine through the phenylalanine, the CDR3 covers 15 amino acids. CDR3 DNA only is kept here, 45 bases in frame from base 1. Trimming takes 4 bases from V and 6 bases from J, and the germline ends sit 16 bases apart. For TCR Vbeta sequencing, memory CD4+ T cells were sorted ex vivo from the peripheral blood of both healthy controls and narcolepsy patients. Library preparation employed the immunoSEQ multiplex PCR assay. TCRdb holds this immuneACCESS table with in-frame rearrangements only. Some clones are missing; in checked studies, unresolved V genes explain under half, and the rest has no known cause. The table for this sample lists some 33,000 clones; around 90% of them were counted only once. The ten largest account for 0.95% to 1.5% of the sample. This clone was seen a single time. The antigen it recognizes is unknown. Qualities for individual bases were not recorded, and no much larger clone is one base off.

The sample was CD45RA- memory CD4+ T cells from PBMCs. The cell subset or site label corresponds to: memory T cells sorted ex vivo from peripheral blood. This receptor was obtained from a human donor with narcolepsy. The chain couples TRBV18 to TRBJ1-5, with no D gene named confidently. The CDR3 protein sequence reads: CASSQSQVAGQPQHF. DNA sequence: TGTGCCAGCTCACAAAGTCAGGTGGCGGGTCAGCCCCAGCATTTT. This CDR3, with the reference TRBV18 and TRBJ1-5 proteins standing in past its ends, gives the full variable domain NAGVMQNPRHLVRRRGQEARLRCSPMKGHSHVYWYRQLPEEGLKFMVYLQKENIIDESGMPKERFSAEFPKEGPSILRIQQVVRGDSAAYFCASSQSQVAGQPQHFGDGTRLSIL.